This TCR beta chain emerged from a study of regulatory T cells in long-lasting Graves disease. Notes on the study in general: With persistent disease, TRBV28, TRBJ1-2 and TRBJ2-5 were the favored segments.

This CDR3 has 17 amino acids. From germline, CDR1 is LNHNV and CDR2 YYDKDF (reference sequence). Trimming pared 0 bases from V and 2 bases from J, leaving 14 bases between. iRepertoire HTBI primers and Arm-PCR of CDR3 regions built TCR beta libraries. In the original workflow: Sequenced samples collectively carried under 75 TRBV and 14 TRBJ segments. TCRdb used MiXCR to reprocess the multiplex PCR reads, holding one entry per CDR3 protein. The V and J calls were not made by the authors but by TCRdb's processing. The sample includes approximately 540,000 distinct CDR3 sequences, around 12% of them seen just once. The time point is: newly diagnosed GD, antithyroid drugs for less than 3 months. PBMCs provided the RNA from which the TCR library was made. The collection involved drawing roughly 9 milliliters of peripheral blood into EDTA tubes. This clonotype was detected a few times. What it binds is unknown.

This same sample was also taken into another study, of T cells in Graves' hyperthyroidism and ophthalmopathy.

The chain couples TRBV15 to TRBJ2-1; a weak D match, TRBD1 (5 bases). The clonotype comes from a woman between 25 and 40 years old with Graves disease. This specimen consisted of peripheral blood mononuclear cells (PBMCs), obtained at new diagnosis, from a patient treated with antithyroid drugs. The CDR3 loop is CATSREGAGGPYNEQFF. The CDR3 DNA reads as TGTGCCACCAGCAGAGAAGGGGCCGGCGGACCCTACAATGAGCAGTTCTTC.